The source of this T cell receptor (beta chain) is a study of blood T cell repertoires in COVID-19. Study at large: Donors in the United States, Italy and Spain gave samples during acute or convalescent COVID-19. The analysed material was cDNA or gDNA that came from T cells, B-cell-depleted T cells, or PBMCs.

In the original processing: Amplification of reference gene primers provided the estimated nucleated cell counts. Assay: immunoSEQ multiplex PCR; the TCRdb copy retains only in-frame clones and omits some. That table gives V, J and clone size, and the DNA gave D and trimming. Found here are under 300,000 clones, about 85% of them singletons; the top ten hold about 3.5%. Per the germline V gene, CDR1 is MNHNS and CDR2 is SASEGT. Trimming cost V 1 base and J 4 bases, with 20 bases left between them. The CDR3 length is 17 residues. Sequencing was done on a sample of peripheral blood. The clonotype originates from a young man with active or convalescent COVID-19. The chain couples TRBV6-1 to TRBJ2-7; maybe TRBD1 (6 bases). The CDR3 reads CASSEEGRGPRLYEQYF. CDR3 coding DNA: TGTGCCAGCAGTGAAGAGGGCAGGGGCCCCAGGTTATACGAGCAGTACTTC.